The 14 T cell receptor beta chains below all came from one sample that was sequenced in a study of T cells in Graves' hyperthyroidism and ophthalmopathy. Researchers took RNA transcripts and amplified the TCR beta CDR3 regions from them. RT-PCR in the first round (using the HTBI primer set) targeted the TCR CDR3. TCRdb fed the multiplex PCR reads into MiXCR, producing one record per CDR3 protein. Among approximately 620,000 distinct CDR3 sequences listed, about 15% were seen once. The source material was blood. The source is a woman aged 25 to 39 with Graves' hyperthyroidism that later progressed to Graves' ophthalmopathy.

In its sample, this clonotype was seen many times. The chain carries TRBV20-1 and TRBJ1-2; D gene unclear. Per germline, CDR1 DFQATT and CDR2 SNEGSKA (reference sequence). V lost 0 bases and J lost 2, with 7 bases in between. The CDR3 sequence is 13 residues long. CDR3: CSARETVNYGYTF. The CDR3 nucleotides read TGCAGTGCTAGAGAGACTGTAAACTATGGCTACACCTTC.

This clonotype came up many times. The chain carries TRBV28 and TRBJ2-5, with D perhaps TRBD2 (6 bases). The CDR3 covers 15 residues. Germline V lookup: CDR1 MDHEN, CDR2 SYDVKM. Between the trimmed V and J ends, which lost 2 bases and 4 bases, there was a span of 14 bases. The CDR3 loop reads CASSLDSPGVETQYF. The CDR3 bases are TGTGCCAGCAGTTTAGACTCCCCGGGGGTAGAGACCCAGTACTTC.

There are many counts of this clonotype. The chain uses TRBV24-1 and TRBJ2-2; a possible D gene is TRBD1 (5 bases). The ends were cut back, 4 bases at V and 7 bases at J, with 18 bases in the middle. The CDR3 extends over 16 amino acids. The germline V gene encodes CDR1 KGHDR and CDR2 SFDVKD. For the CDR3, the DNA is TGTGCCACCAGTGACCCTTCCGGTATCAGGGACGGGGAGCTGTTTTTT. This gives the protein CATSDPSGIRDGELFF.

The chain employs TRBV24-1 and TRBJ2-1; perhaps TRBD2 as D (7 bases). V was shortened by 0 bases and J by 10 bases, with 9 bases between the two germline ends. CDR3 length equals 13 residues. The germline V gene has CDR1 KGHDR and CDR2 SFDVKD. The CDR3 protein is CATSDLRGGEQFF. CDR3 nucleotide sequence: TGTGCCACCAGTGATTTGAGGGGGGGCGAGCAGTTCTTC.

This clonotype has at least ten counts. This sequence joins TRBV5-1 and TRBJ2-2; D gene uncertain. The CDR3 sequence is 15 residues long. The V and J ends lost 4 bases and 3 bases respectively, with 13 bases between them. Germline V gives CDR1 SGHRS, CDR2 YFSETQ. In DNA form, the CDR3 reads TGCGCCAGCAGCCTTCGTTTAGCTGACACCGGGGAGCTGTTTTTT. The encoded protein is CASSLRLADTGELFF.

This clonotype was seen more than once but under ten times. The chain uses TRBV29-1 and TRBJ2-1, with TRBD2 identical over 10 bases. The length of the CDR3 is 14 residues. V lost 3 bases, J lost 5 bases, and 4 bases stayed unmatched. From germline, CDR1 is SQVTM and CDR2 ANQGSEA. The CDR3 region is CSVEGTSGNNEQFF. CDR3 sequence (DNA): TGCAGCGTTGAGGGAACTAGCGGGAACAATGAGCAGTTCTTC.

This clonotype was observed many times. CDR3 DNA sequence: TGTGCCAGCACCACCTGGACAGGCCAAGAGACCCAGTACTTC. The encoded protein is CASTTWTGQETQYF. This sequence joins TRBV6-1 and TRBJ2-5; 7 bases align to TRBD1. The CDR3 sequence is 14 residues long. With V trimmed by 7 bases and J by 1 base, 6 bases remained unmatched. Per germline, CDR1 MNHNS and CDR2 SASEGT.

This clonotype was counted between two and nine times. It is likely a read error: a sequence one base away is far more abundant. This chain links TRBV28 with TRBJ2-7, with TRBD1 matching 7 bases. Germline V lookup: CDR1 MDHEN, CDR2 SYDVKM. This CDR3 has 13 amino acids. This CDR3 reads CTSRPGQSYEQYF. CDR3 nucleotide sequence: TGTACCAGCAGACCGGGACAGTCCTACGAGCAGTACTTC.

In its sample, this clonotype was seen many times. The chain combines TRBV7-2 with TRBJ1-5; TRBD1 is a possible D gene (5 bases). V gave up 5 bases and J gave up 1 base, with 12 bases separating them. Germline CDR1 is SGHTA and CDR2 is FQGNSA. The CDR3 has 15 residues. CDR3 in DNA: TGTGCCAGCAGCCCGCAGGGTTTGAGCAATCAGCCCCAGCATTTT. It is translated as CASSPQGLSNQPQHF.

This clonotype was counted many times. The genes are TRBV11-1 and TRBJ1-1, with unresolved D. V lost 5 bases to trimming and J lost 3 bases, with 19 bases between them. Germline V gene sequence: CDR1 SGHAT, CDR2 FQDESV (reference sequence). The CDR3 totals 16 residues. CDR3 in DNA: TGTGCCAGCAGCCAGAGGTTGGGCCAAGGAGACACTGAAGCTTTCTTT. This translates into CASSQRLGQGDTEAFF.

This clonotype was recorded at least ten times. J is TRBJ2-1 and V is TRBV27, with TRBD2 matching over 15 bases. The CDR3 is made up of 17 amino acids. Per germline, CDR1 MNHEY and CDR2 SMNVEV (reference sequence). The ends lost 4 bases at V and 10 bases at J; junction bases unmatched: 11. CDR3 in DNA: TGTGCCAGCAGTTCCGAGAGGACTAGCGGGAGGGCAAAGGAGCAGTTCTTC. Encoded protein: CASSSERTSGRAKEQFF.

The chain has TRBV20-1 and TRBJ1-1, with D possibly matching TRBD1 (5 bases). V shed 5 bases and J shed 0 bases, with 13 bases lying between them. The CDR3 is made up of 14 amino acids. CDR1 and CDR2 (germline): DFQATT, SNEGSKA (reference sequence). In nucleotides, the CDR3 is TGCAGTGCTTTCTCGACAGTAATGAACACTGAAGCTTTCTTT. This codes for CSAFSTVMNTEAFF.

This clonotype has more than one count but fewer than ten. This chain connects TRBV20-1 to TRBJ1-3; D is unresolved. This CDR3 is 13 amino acids long. Germline V gene sequence: CDR1 DFQATT, CDR2 SNEGSKA (reference sequence). The germline V and J ends were trimmed by 3 bases and 4 bases, with 10 bases remaining between them. DNA for the CDR3: TGCAGTGCTAGTGCCCCTCTCGGAAACACCATATATTTT. Its translation: CSASAPLGNTIYF.

V and J are TRBV19 and TRBJ2-5; 10 bases agree with TRBD2. The CDR3 extends over 16 amino acids. Germline V gene data show CDR1 as LNHDA and CDR2 as SQIVND (reference sequence). The V and J ends lost 3 bases and 4 bases, in that order; junction bases with no gene match: 8. CDR3 sequence reads: CASSIQLLAGPETQYF. The CDR3 nucleotides read TGTGCCAGTAGTATCCAGCTACTAGCGGGGCCAGAGACCCAGTACTTC.